Each of the 15 T cell receptor beta chains below was sequenced from the same sample in a study of shared clonotypes between healthy human individuals. The assay was immunoSEQ multiplex PCR, and TCRdb's table has in-frame clones only and misses some. The sample yields roughly 2.5 million clones, about 92% seen once. The sequenced sample consisted of naive CD4+ T cells sorted from blood. As to subset: CD45RA+ positively selected. Receptor source: a man younger than 30 in good health.

Remarks on this clone: The sample holds other DNA sequences that translate to the same CDR3. The chain combines TRBV11-2 with TRBJ1-2, with D uncertain. Germline-derived CDR1 and CDR2 are SGHAT and FQNNGV. The CDR3 sequence is 12 residues long. Trimming removed 3 bases at V and 2 bases at J, with 4 bases between. Here the CDR3 reads CASSLGNYGYTF. The CDR3 DNA is TGTGCCAGCAGCTTGGGCAACTATGGCTACACCTTC.

As to this clone: Other DNA sequences in the sample encode the same CDR3. The V gene is TRBV18, the J gene TRBJ2-3; D remains unclear. V was cut by 3 bases and J by 6 bases, with 10 bases left in between. The germline gives CDR1 KGHSH, CDR2 LQKENI. This CDR3 contains 13 residues. The CDR3 DNA follows: TGTGCCAGCTCACCCACTACCGGGGATACGCAGTATTTT. Translated: CASSPTTGDTQYF.

The V gene is TRBV5-5, the J gene TRBJ2-7, with a possible D match to TRBD2 (5 bases). Germline assignment: CDR1 SGHKS and CDR2 YYEKEE (reference sequence). The CDR3 contains 14 residues. Trimming shortened V by 4 bases and J by 1 base, and 12 bases separated the two germline ends. The CDR3: CASSPWTQSYEQYF. CDR3 bases: TGTGCCAGCAGCCCCTGGACTCAATCCTACGAGCAGTACTTC.

The genes are TRBV4-2 and TRBJ2-2; 11 bases agree with TRBD2. There are 18 residues in the CDR3. V lost 2 bases to trimming and J lost 0 bases; unmatched junction nucleotides: 5. From germline, CDR1 is LGHNA and CDR2 YNFKEQ. Here the CDR3 reads CASSQTSGGYTNTGELFF. As DNA, the CDR3 is TGTGCCAGCAGCCAAACTAGCGGGGGATACACGAACACCGGGGAGCTGTTTTTT.

The chain combines TRBV10-3 with TRBJ2-3, with 7 bases identical to TRBD1. The junction had 9 bases not matched to a gene; V was cut back by 6 bases and J by 3 bases. The CDR3 covers 15 residues. Germline V gene lookup returns CDR1 ENHRY and CDR2 SYGVKD. This CDR3 is CAIRSGQVLTDTQYF. CDR3 coding DNA: TGTGCCATCAGGAGCGGACAGGTTCTTACAGATACGCAGTATTTT.

The chain has TRBV7-9 and TRBJ2-2; D unresolved. From germline, CDR1 is SEHNR and CDR2 FQNEAQ (reference sequence). With 1 base removed from V and 0 bases from J, the gap between germline ends came to 9 bases. The CDR3 is 16 residues long. The CDR3 region is CASSLVSYSNTGELFF. The CDR3 DNA reads TGTGCCAGCAGCTTAGTTTCATACTCGAACACCGGGGAGCTGTTTTTT.

The chain is built from TRBV6-5 and TRBJ1-2, with D tentatively TRBD1 (5 bases). The germline V and J ends were trimmed by 2 bases and 1 base, with 8 bases remaining between them. This CDR3 is built from 14 residues. CDR1 MNHEY and CDR2 SVGAGI come from the germline V gene. The CDR3 DNA is TGTGCCAGCAGTTACAGGGACCTTAACTATGGCTACACCTTC. Translation: CASSYRDLNYGYTF.

The chain joins TRBV5-6 to TRBJ1-3; D ambiguous. V was cut by 4 bases and J by 0 bases, with 14 bases left in between. CDR3 length: 16 amino acids. Germline V gene data show CDR1 as SGHDT and CDR2 as YYEEEE. The CDR3 region has the DNA TGTGCCAGCAGCCCCCGCCGGCCCCTCTCTGGAAACACCATATATTTT. Its translation is CASSPRRPLSGNTIYF.

This rearrangement joins TRBV10-3 to TRBJ2-1, with 10 bases fitting TRBD2. The V gene's germline CDR1 is ENHRY and CDR2 SYGVKD. The CDR3 spans 13 residues. V was pared by 9 bases and J by 4 bases, with 3 bases of the junction left unmatched. The CDR3 DNA is TGTGCCATTACTAGCGGGGAGTACAATGAGCAGTTCTTC. Its protein product is CAITSGEYNEQFF.

The count of this clone is one. The chain uses TRBV6-5 and TRBJ2-5; TRBD2 agrees at 12 bases. V lost 6 bases, J lost 4 bases, and 6 bases stayed unmatched. The CDR3 has 15 amino acids. CDR1 MNHEY and CDR2 SVGAGI come from the germline V gene. The CDR3 loop is CASSSSGGAIETQYF. The CDR3 DNA reads as TGTGCCAGCAGCTCTAGCGGGGGGGCGATAGAGACCCAGTACTTC.

This clone came up once. The chain is built from TRBV5-1 and TRBJ2-1; D unresolved. The germline V gene has CDR1 SGHRS and CDR2 YFSETQ. The length of the CDR3 is 15 residues. Trimming stripped 0 bases from V and 8 bases from J, with 15 bases between. The CDR3 reads CASSLEGSGSHEQFF. The CDR3 DNA reads as TGCGCCAGCAGCTTGGAAGGGTCGGGTAGTCATGAGCAGTTCTTC.

The rearrangement uses TRBV18 and TRBJ2-1; D perhaps matches TRBD2 (6 bases). This CDR3 has 15 amino acids. Germline V CDR1 and CDR2: KGHSH, LQKENI. Deletions cut 3 bases from V and 9 bases from J, with 18 bases between. The CDR3 loop reads CASSPSGLGRGEQFF. CDR3 nucleotides: TGTGCCAGCTCACCTTCGGGACTGGGGCGGGGTGAGCAGTTCTTC.

The rearrangement links TRBV9 to TRBJ2-3, with TRBD2 as a possible D gene (5 bases). CDR3 length: 16 residues. Germline lookup yields CDR1 SGDLS and CDR2 YYNGEE. V gave up 4 bases and J gave up 3 bases, with 18 bases separating them. CDR3 bases: TGTGCCAGCAGCCTCCTGGTGGGAGTCGGGACAGATACGCAGTATTTT. Residues: CASSLLVGVGTDTQYF.

This rearrangement joins TRBV18 to TRBJ1-4; 7 positions agree with TRBD1. The CDR3 spans 15 residues. Germline CDR1 is KGHSH and CDR2 is LQKENI. With V trimmed by 2 bases and J by 6 bases, 6 bases remained unmatched. CDR3 DNA sequence: TGTGCCAGCTCACCATTTAGGGGGCGCGATGAAAAACTGTTTTTT. Its translation is CASSPFRGRDEKLFF.

The V and J genes are TRBV7-8 and TRBJ2-7, with D uncertain. The CDR3 extends over 13 amino acids. V lost 2 bases to trimming and J lost 3 bases, with 8 bases between them. Germline assignment: CDR1 SGHVS and CDR2 FQNEAQ. CDR3 in amino acids: CASSLTPVYEQYF. As DNA, the CDR3 is TGTGCCAGCAGCTTAACCCCGGTCTACGAGCAGTACTTC. Full variable domain (missing parts from reference TRBV7-8 and TRBJ2-7): GAGVSQSPRYKVAKRGQDVALRCDPISGHVSLFWYQQALGQGPEFLTYFQNEAQLDKSGLPSDRFFAERPEGSVSTLKIQRTQQEDSAVYLCASSLTPVYEQYFGPGTRLTVT.